This TCR beta chain was sequenced in a study of blood T cell repertoires in COVID-19. About the research overall: The samples span acute and convalescent COVID-19 from the United States, Italy and Spain. T cells, B-cell-depleted T cells, or PBMCs provided the cDNA or gDNA that served as material.

The authors' processing: Estimates of nucleated cell counts were drawn from the amplification of reference gene primers. TCRdb's copy holds only in-frame clones and misses some; the assay was immunoSEQ multiplex PCR. The DNA was the basis for D and trimming; V, J and clone size are from that table. The table has under 200,000 clones, about 86% seen once. V lost 1 base and J 0 bases, leaving 13 bases between the germline ends. The CDR3 is made up of 18 amino acids. CDR1 is MGHRA, CDR2 YSYEKL, per germline. The specimen sequenced was peripheral blood. The TCR sequence derives from a man in his thirties or forties with active or convalescent COVID-19. This rearrangement joins TRBV4-1 to TRBJ1-6; D is ambiguous. In nucleotides, the CDR3 is TGCGCCAGCAGCCAAGCGCCAATTCGGGTCTCCTATAATTCACCCCTCCACTTT. Amino acid sequence: CASSQAPIRVSYNSPLHF.